These 24 T cell receptor beta chains were sequenced from one sample in a study of regulatory T cells in long-lasting Graves disease. Described time point: newly diagnosed GD, antithyroid drugs for less than 3 months. From PBMCs, RNA was extracted and then used to make the TCR library. Library construction for TCR beta used iRepertoire HTBI primers and Arm-PCR of CDR3 regions. MiXCR, applied by TCRdb to the multiplex PCR reads, yields one record per CDR3 protein. The sample has about 440,000 distinct CDR3 sequences, roughly 15% seen once. These records were also assigned to another study, of T cells in Graves' hyperthyroidism and ophthalmopathy.

This material consisted of peripheral blood mononuclear cells (PBMCs), taken at new diagnosis, from a patient treated with antithyroid drugs. These receptors all stem from a woman aged 25 to 39 with Graves disease.

This clonotype was detected only a few times. The CDR3 here is CASSKQAGTVWNEQFF. In nucleotides, the CDR3 is TGTGCCAGTAGTAAGCAAGCGGGAACGGTCTGGAATGAGCAGTTCTTC. The chain links TRBV19 to TRBJ2-1; TRBD2 agrees at 7 bases. Trimming at V came to 4 bases and at J to 7 bases, leaving 13 bases not matched to a gene. The CDR3 has 16 residues. Germline V gene data show CDR1 as LNHDA and CDR2 as SQIVND (reference sequence).

This chain connects TRBV29-1 to TRBJ2-3; the D gene is possibly TRBD1 (7 bases). The last part of the DNA fits TRBJ2-7 better; the J call may be wrong. Germline lookup yields CDR1 SQVTM and CDR2 ANQGSEA. The CDR3 has 14 residues. The chain's CDR3 is CSVEGTQGGNEQYF. The CDR3 region has the DNA TGCAGCGTTGAGGGGACCCAGGGGGGCAATGAGCAGTACTTC.

The table lists this clonotype with many counts. This chain uses TRBV20-1 with TRBJ2-3; D not certain. CDR1 is DFQATT, CDR2 SNEGSKA, per germline (reference sequence). Trimming left V 0 bases short and J 3 bases short, with 7 bases between. The CDR3 is 13 residues long. The CDR3 is CSAREEMTDTQYF. CDR3 coding DNA: TGCAGTGCTAGAGAGGAAATGACAGATACGCAGTATTTT.

This rearrangement joins TRBV20-1 to TRBJ2-1; 16 bases line up with TRBD2. Germline V gives CDR1 DFQATT, CDR2 SNEGSKA (reference sequence). The length of the CDR3 is 16 residues. The ends lost 6 bases at V and 3 bases at J; junction bases unmatched: 5. The CDR3 DNA reads as TGCAGTGCCACGGGACTAGCGGGAGGGGACTACAATGAGCAGTTCTTC. It translates to CSATGLAGGDYNEQFF.

This clonotype was detected many times. The J gene is TRBJ1-1, the V gene TRBV2; D is perhaps TRBD1 (5 bases). V gave up 6 bases and J gave up 0 bases, with 14 bases separating them. The CDR3 covers 15 residues. Germline V gives CDR1 SNHLY, CDR2 FYNNEI. This chain's CDR3 is CASSVGRGLNTEAFF. The DNA of the CDR3 is TGTGCCAGCAGCGTGGGGAGGGGACTGAACACTGAAGCTTTCTTT.

This clonotype was seen repeatedly, ten times or more. The J gene is TRBJ2-7, the V gene TRBV19; 8 bases align to TRBD1. CDR3 length equals 15 residues. Germline trimming cut 4 bases from V and 2 bases from J; bases unmatched to any gene: 7. The V gene's germline CDR1 is LNHDA and CDR2 SQIVND (reference sequence). CDR3: CASSTTGDPTYEQYF. In DNA form, the CDR3 reads TGTGCCAGTAGTACGACAGGGGACCCCACCTACGAGCAGTACTTC.

This clonotype was counted at least ten times. The gene calls are TRBV27 and TRBJ2-3; D gene unclear. The CDR3 consists of 11 residues. Trimming pared 3 bases from V and 5 bases from J, leaving 3 bases between. Germline CDR1 reads MNHEY; CDR2 reads SMNVEV (reference sequence). For the CDR3, the DNA is TGTGCCAGCAGTTTCCTAGATACGCAGTATTTT. Its translation: CASSFLDTQYF.

This clonotype was picked up many times. V and J are TRBV7-6 and TRBJ2-2, with 7 bases lining up with TRBD2. Germline CDR1 reads SGHVS; CDR2 reads FNYEAQ. Trimming removed 5 bases from V and 1 base from J; junction bases left unmatched: 7. The CDR3 sequence is 16 residues long. CDR3 in amino acids: CASSSGAGGNTGELFF. CDR3 bases: TGTGCCAGCAGCAGCGGGGCAGGCGGGAACACCGGGGAGCTGTTTTTT.

This clonotype was detected ten times or more. The rearrangement links TRBV28 to TRBJ2-1; 8 positions match TRBD2. Germline lookup yields CDR1 MDHEN and CDR2 SYDVKM. V was pared by 6 bases and J by 9 bases, with 13 bases of the junction left unmatched. CDR3 length: 15 amino acids. DNA for the CDR3: TGTGCCAGCAGGCCACCGGGACTAGAGGTGGGTGAGCAGTTCTTC. Its translation is CASRPPGLEVGEQFF.

The chain couples TRBV7-9 to TRBJ1-4; D is uncertain. Trimming left V 1 base short and J 6 bases short, with 12 bases between. The CDR3 runs to 15 residues. Germline CDR1 and CDR2: SEHNR and FQNEAQ (reference sequence). The DNA of the CDR3 is TGTGCCAGCAGCTTAGGAGGGCAGCGGGATGAAAAACTGTTTTTT. Protein product: CASSLGGQRDEKLFF.

This clonotype turned up a few times. The V and J genes are TRBV5-8 and TRBJ2-1; 9 bases line up with TRBD1. CDR3 size: 20 residues. Germline trimming cut 4 bases from V and 0 bases from J; bases unmatched to any gene: 17. Germline assignment: CDR1 SGHTS and CDR2 YDEGEE. The CDR3 loop reads CASSPRGTGFFEGSYNEQFF. CDR3 bases: TGTGCCAGCAGCCCTCGCGGGACAGGGTTCTTCGAGGGCTCCTACAATGAGCAGTTCTTC. Supplemented by reference TRBV5-8 and TRBJ2-1, the full variable domain reads EAGVTQSPTHLIKTRGQQATLRCSPISGHTSVYWYQQALGLGLQFLLWYDEGEERNRGNFPPRFSGRQFPNYSSELNVNALELEDSALYLCASSPRGTGFFEGSYNEQFFGPGTRLTVL.

This clonotype was found many times. The rearrangement joins TRBV12-3 or TRBV12-4 to TRBJ2-1, with 10 nucleotides matching TRBD2. Trimming cost V 6 bases and J 7 bases; bases outside gene matches: 6. The CDR3 covers 14 residues. The CDR3 nucleotides read TGTGCCAGCAGACCGGGACTAGCGTGGAATGAGCAGTTCTTC. Its translation: CASRPGLAWNEQFF.

This clonotype has only a few counts. The chain couples TRBV14 to TRBJ2-7, with TRBD2 as a possible D gene (5 bases). This CDR3 is built from 12 residues. In germline, CDR1 is SGHDN, CDR2 FVKESK. Trimming removed 1 base from V and 12 bases from J, with 13 bases in between. The CDR3 sequence: CASSQVRGLLYF. The CDR3, as DNA: TGTGCCAGCAGCCAAGTCCGGGGTCTACTGTACTTC.

This clonotype appeared a few times. The genes are TRBV10-3 and TRBJ1-1; possible D gene TRBD1, 6 bases. The CDR3 sequence is 16 residues long. CDR1 and CDR2 (germline): ENHRY, SYGVKD. The V and J ends lost 4 bases and 4 bases respectively, with 19 bases between them. The CDR3 region has the DNA TGTGCCATCAGTGCTTTATGGAGGGGACAACTCACTGAAGCTTTCTTT. Encoded protein: CAISALWRGQLTEAFF.

Worth noting for this clonotype: A much larger clone lies a single base off, so this may be a read error. This sequence joins TRBV20-1 and TRBJ2-3; the D call may be TRBD1 or TRBD2 (5 bases each). The end of the DNA aligns better with TRBJ2-1, so the J call may be wrong. This CDR3 comprises 15 residues. Germline assignment: CDR1 DFQATT and CDR2 SNEGSKA (reference sequence). The CDR3 DNA reads as TGCAGTGCTAGCCCCCCGGGACGGGCCACGAATGAGCAGTTCTTC. Residues: CSASPPGRATNEQFF.

The sample holds a few counts of this clonotype. The gene calls are TRBV10-3 and TRBJ2-3; no clear D gene. The CDR3 sequence is 16 residues long. V was cut by 0 bases and J by 1 base, with 11 bases left in between. Germline V lookup: CDR1 ENHRY, CDR2 SYGVKD. The CDR3 nucleotides read TGTGCCATCAGTGAGTCTGAACTTGCGGGCACAGATACGCAGTATTTT. It specifies CAISESELAGTDTQYF.

A few counts support this clonotype. The chain couples TRBV28 to TRBJ2-5, with no clear D. The CDR3 contains 13 residues. Germline assignment: CDR1 MDHEN and CDR2 SYDVKM. The V end lost 8 bases, the J end lost 5 bases, and 15 bases lay between the germline ends. CDR3 bases: TGTGCCAGCGGGCGTTTTTCCTGGGAGACCCAGTACTTC. It translates to CASGRFSWETQYF.

This clonotype was counted between two and nine times. The rearrangement uses TRBV6-5 and TRBJ2-7, with D maybe TRBD1 (7 bases). V lost 2 bases and J lost 1, with 15 bases in between. CDR3 length: 16 residues. Germline CDR1 and CDR2: MNHEY and SVGAGI. CDR3 residues: CASSYQRGRDSYEQYF. The CDR3 region has the DNA TGTGCCAGCAGTTACCAAAGGGGGCGGGATTCCTACGAGCAGTACTTC.

This clonotype was counted many times. The V and J genes are TRBV18 and TRBJ1-2; tentatively, D is TRBD1 (5 bases). The V gene lost 1 base and the J gene lost 8 bases, with 14 bases spanning the gap. Germline V lookup: CDR1 KGHSH, CDR2 LQKENI. This CDR3 is 14 amino acids long. This chain's CDR3 is CASSPLSNEGGYTF. CDR3 in DNA: TGTGCCAGCTCACCACTGTCGAACGAGGGGGGCTACACCTTC.

Regarding this clonotype: A read error is possible here, since a much larger clone lies one base away. V gene TRBV11-3 combines with J gene TRBJ2-5; 10 nucleotides align to TRBD2. This CDR3 region has 14 residues. Germline V lookup: CDR1 SGHNT, CDR2 YENEEA. The CDR3 sequence is CASQSGRATDERFF. Written as DNA, the CDR3 is TGTGCCAGCCAGAGCGGGAGGGCCACGGATGAGCGGTTCTTC.

This clonotype was detected many times. The chain is built from TRBV11-2 and TRBJ2-3, with TRBD1 as a possible D gene (5 bases). V was cut by 11 bases and J by 0 bases, with 6 bases left in between. Per germline, CDR1 SGHAT and CDR2 FQNNGV. CDR3 length equals 11 residues. In DNA, the CDR3 is TGTGCCGGGGCAAGCACAGATACGCAGTATTTT. Translating gives CAGASTDTQYF.

This clonotype was detected ten times or more. This sequence joins TRBV2 and TRBJ1-2, with D tentatively TRBD1 (6 bases). The CDR3 consists of 15 residues. V was pared by 6 bases and J by 0 bases, with 14 bases between. From germline, CDR1 is SNHLY and CDR2 FYNNEI. The CDR3 region is CASRVDRPSNYGYTF. In DNA form, the CDR3 reads TGTGCCAGCAGGGTGGACAGACCATCTAACTATGGCTACACCTTC.

This clonotype has a count of ten or more. The gene calls are TRBV11-2 and TRBJ2-7; the match to TRBD1 covers 9 bases. V lost 1 base to trimming and J lost 6 bases; unmatched junction nucleotides: 10. The CDR3 is 16 residues long. CDR1 and CDR2 from the germline V gene are SGHAT and FQNNGV. CDR3 bases: TGTGCCAGCAGCTTAGGGGGGACAGGGCCCTTTCGCGAGCAGTACTTC. Encoded protein: CASSLGGTGPFREQYF. Together with reference TRBV11-2 and TRBJ2-7, the CDR3 gives the full variable domain: EAGVAQSPRYKIIEKRQSVAFWCNPISGHATLYWYQQILGQGPKLLIQFQNNGVVDDSQLPKDRFSAERLKGVDSTLKIQPAKLEDSAVYLCASSLGGTGPFREQYFGPGTRLTVT.

The chain recombines TRBV10-3 with TRBJ2-3; TRBD2 matches 7 bases. Germline CDR1 and CDR2: ENHRY and SYGVKD. The CDR3 extends over 14 amino acids. The V gene end was trimmed by 3 bases and the J gene end by 9 bases; junction bases not matched to a gene: 9. CDR3 residues: CAISDTGTKGTQYF. CDR3 DNA: TGTGCCATCAGTGACACCGGGACTAAGGGAACGCAGTATTTT.